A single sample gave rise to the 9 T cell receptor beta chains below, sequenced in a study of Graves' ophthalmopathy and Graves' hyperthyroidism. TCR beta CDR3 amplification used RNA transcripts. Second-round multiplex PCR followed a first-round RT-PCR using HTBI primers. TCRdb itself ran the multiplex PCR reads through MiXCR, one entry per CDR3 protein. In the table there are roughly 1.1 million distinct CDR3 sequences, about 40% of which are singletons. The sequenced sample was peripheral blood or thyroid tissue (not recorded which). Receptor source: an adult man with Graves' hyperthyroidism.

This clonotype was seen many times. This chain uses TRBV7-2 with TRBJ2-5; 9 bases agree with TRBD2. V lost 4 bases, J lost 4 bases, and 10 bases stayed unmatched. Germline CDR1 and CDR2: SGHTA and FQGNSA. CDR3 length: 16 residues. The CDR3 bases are TGTGCCAGCAGCTCCAGGGGACTAGCTGATCGAGAGACCCAGTACTTC. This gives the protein CASSSRGLADRETQYF.

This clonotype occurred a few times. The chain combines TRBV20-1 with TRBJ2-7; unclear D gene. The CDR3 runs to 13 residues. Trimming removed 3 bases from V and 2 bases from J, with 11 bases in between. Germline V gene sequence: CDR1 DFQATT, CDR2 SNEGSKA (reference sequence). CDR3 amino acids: CSASFDAAYEQYF. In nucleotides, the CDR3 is TGCAGTGCTAGTTTTGACGCAGCCTACGAGCAGTACTTC.

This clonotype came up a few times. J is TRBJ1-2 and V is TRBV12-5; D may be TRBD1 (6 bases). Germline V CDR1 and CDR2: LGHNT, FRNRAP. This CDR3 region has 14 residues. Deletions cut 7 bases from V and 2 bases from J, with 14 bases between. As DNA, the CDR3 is TGTGCTAGTGCCCGGGACATATTGAACTATGGCTACACCTTC. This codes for CASARDILNYGYTF.

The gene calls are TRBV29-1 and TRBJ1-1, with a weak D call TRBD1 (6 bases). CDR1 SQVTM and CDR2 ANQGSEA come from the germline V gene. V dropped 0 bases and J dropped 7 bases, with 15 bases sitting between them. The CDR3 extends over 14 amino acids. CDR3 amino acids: CSVEDRGQGNEAFF. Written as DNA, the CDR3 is TGCAGCGTTGAAGATCGGGGACAAGGAAATGAAGCTTTCTTT.

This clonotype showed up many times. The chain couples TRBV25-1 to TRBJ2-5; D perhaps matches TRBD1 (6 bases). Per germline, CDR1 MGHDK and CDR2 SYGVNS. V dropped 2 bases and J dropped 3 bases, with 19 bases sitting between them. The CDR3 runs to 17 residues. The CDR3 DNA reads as TGTGCCAGCAGTGAAATGAGGGTCAGGGGCACCAAAGAGACCCAGTACTTC. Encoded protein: CASSEMRVRGTKETQYF.

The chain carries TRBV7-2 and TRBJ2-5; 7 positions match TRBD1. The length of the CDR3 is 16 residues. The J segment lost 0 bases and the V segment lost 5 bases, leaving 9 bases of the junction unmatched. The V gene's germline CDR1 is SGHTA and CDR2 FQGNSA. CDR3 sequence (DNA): TGTGCCAGCAGCGAATCCGGGACAGCGTACCAAGAGACCCAGTACTTC. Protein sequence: CASSESGTAYQETQYF.

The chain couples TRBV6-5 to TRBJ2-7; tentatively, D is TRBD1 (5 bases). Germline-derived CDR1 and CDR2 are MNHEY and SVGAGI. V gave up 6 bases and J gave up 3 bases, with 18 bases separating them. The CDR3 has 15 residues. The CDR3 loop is CASSPQVLSGYEQYF. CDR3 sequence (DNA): TGTGCCAGCAGCCCACAGGTTTTATCGGGCTACGAGCAGTACTTC.

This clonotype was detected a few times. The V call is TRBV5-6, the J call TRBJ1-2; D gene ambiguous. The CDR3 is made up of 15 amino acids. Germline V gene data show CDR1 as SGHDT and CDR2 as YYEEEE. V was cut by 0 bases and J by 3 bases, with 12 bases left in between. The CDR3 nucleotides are TGTGCCAGCAGCTTGGATGCCTTTTTCGACTATGGCTACACCTTC. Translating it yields CASSLDAFFDYGYTF.

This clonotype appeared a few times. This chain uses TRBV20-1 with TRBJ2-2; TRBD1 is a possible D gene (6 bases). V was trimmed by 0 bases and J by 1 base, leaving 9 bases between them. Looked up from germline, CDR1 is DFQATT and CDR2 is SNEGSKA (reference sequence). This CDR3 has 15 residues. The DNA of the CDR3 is TGCAGTGCTAGAGAGACAGGCTGGAACACCGGGGAGCTGTTTTTT. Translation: CSARETGWNTGELFF.